This T cell receptor beta chain was recorded in a study of identical twins. This clonotype was detected only a few times. No antigen is known for it. The ends lost 4 bases at V and 8 bases at J; junction bases unmatched: 10. This CDR3 is 16 amino acids long. General study points: Excess low generation probability was seen in twin-shared out-of-frame alpha sequences. A lower insertion count was a feature of abundant cord blood beta clonotypes, with no such feature in memory repertoires. Among monozygotic twins, out-of-frame TCR alpha sharing exceeded what models predicted.

Each cDNA held unique molecular identifiers, and template switching gave it a universal primer site. TCRdb analysed the 5' RACE reads with MiXCR anew, one entry per CDR3 protein. Among 200,000 to 250,000 distinct CDR3 sequences listed, about 14% were seen once. The V and J genes are TRBV12-3 or TRBV12-4 and TRBJ1-3, with 11 bases that match TRBD1. Sample: memory (CD45RO+) T cells sorted from blood. The sequence came from a young woman in good health. The CDR3 DNA reads as TGTGCCAGCAGTTCCCATCCGGGACAGGGGGTGGACACCATATATTTT. Encoded protein: CASSSHPGQGVDTIYF.